This TCR beta chain was captured by sequencing in a study of cytomegalovirus exposure and HLA in healthy donors. Method: immunoSEQ multiplex PCR; TCRdb's copy keeps in-frame clones and lacks some. The sample has some 60,000 clones, around 96% seen once. Germline V lookup: CDR1 SNHLY, CDR2 FYNNEI. The V segment lost 6 bases and the J segment 1 base; nucleotides outside the gene matches: 5. CDR3 size: 15 residues. The sequenced sample was PBMCs. The sequence was collected from a man between 18 and 29 years old in good health and CMV-seronegative. The chain is built from TRBV2 and TRBJ2-3, with 9 bases lining up with TRBD2. For the CDR3, the DNA is TGTGCCAGCAGCTTCACTAGCGGGCGCACAGATACGCAGTATTTT. This translates into CASSFTSGRTDTQYF.